The rows below give T cell receptor beta chains drawn from one sample of a study of long-term antiretroviral therapy in people with HIV. Generated by immunoSEQ multiplex PCR, the TCRdb table keeps only in-frame clones and is missing some. The sample has 25,000 to 30,000 clones, around four fifths seen once. The specimen was unsorted PBMCs, collected 0.8 years before starting antiretroviral therapy. The source of these receptors is a man between 18 and 35 years old with HIV. CDR3s include the opening cysteine and the closing phenylalanine or tryptophan. The D gene is left open where the match is weak. Clone size is given for some rows only: seen once, a few or many times, or a class if the clone is expanded.

D	V	J	size	DNA	CDR3
.	TRBV5-4	TRBJ2-2	.	TGTGCCAGCAGCTCGACAGGGGAGGGCGGGGAGCTGTTTTTT	CASSSTGEGGELFF
.	TRBV30	TRBJ1-2	.	TGTGCCTTCGAGGAGGGGAGCAACTATGGCTACACCTTC	CAFEEGSNYGYTF
.	TRBV29-1	TRBJ1-2	.	TGCAGCGTTGAACTTAGGGGCAACTATGGCTACACCTTC	CSVELRGNYGYTF
.	TRBV7-2	TRBJ2-3	.	TGTGCCAGCTTCTGTTGGGCCAGCACAGATACGCAGTATTTT	CASFCWASTDTQYF
TRBD1	TRBV7-3	TRBJ2-5	.	TGTGCCAGCAGCTCGACAGGGGGTGGAGAGACCCAGTACTTC	CASSSTGGGETQYF
.	TRBV6-1	TRBJ1-4	.	TGTGCCAGCAGTGAAGAGGGGACTTGGGTGGGTGAAAAACTGTTTTTT	CASSEEGTWVGEKLFF
TRBD2	TRBV10-3	TRBJ2-1	.	TGTGCCATCAGTGAAAGAGGACTAGCGGGAAGTTCGAGCTCCTACAATGAGCAGTTCTTC	CAISERGLAGSSSSYNEQFF
.	TRBV6-1	TRBJ1-1	.	TGTGCCAGCAGCCTTTACCGGGTTTCCACTGAAGCTTTCTTT	CASSLYRVSTEAFF
.	TRBV27	TRBJ2-5	.	TGTGCCAGCGGGACCCTTAGGGTGGAGACCCAGTACTTC	CASGTLRVETQYF
TRBD1	TRBV7-8	TRBJ1-5	.	TGTGCCAGCAGCCCCGACAGGGTTAGTCAGCCCCAGCATTTT	CASSPDRVSQPQHF
.	TRBV5-4	TRBJ1-2	few	TGTGCCAGCAGCTTGGACGGGGTAGGAGGATATGGCTACACCTTC	CASSLDGVGGYGYTF
TRBD1	TRBV9	TRBJ2-5	.	TGTGCCAGCAGCCCTTCCGTTAGACTGGACAGGGGGCAGGAGACCCAGTACTTC	CASSPSVRLDRGQETQYF
.	TRBV28	TRBJ1-2	.	TGTGCCAGCAGCCCCAGCGACAAGGTTCACTATGGCTACACCTTC	CASSPSDKVHYGYTF
.	TRBV5-4	TRBJ1-2	.	TGTGCCAGCAGCCCCGGGCAGCCGAAGGTAGGCTATGGCTACACCTTC	CASSPGQPKVGYGYTF
.	TRBV12-5	TRBJ1-2	.	TGTGCTAGTGGCCTCGGCCGGGGTAACTATGGCTACACCTTC	CASGLGRGNYGYTF
.	TRBV6-5	TRBJ2-6	once	TGTGCCAGCACGGGGTTTTCTGGGGCCAACGTCCTGACTTTC	CASTGFSGANVLTF
.	TRBV5-1	TRBJ1-1	.	TGCGCCAGCAGCTCGCGGGGGGGAACTGAAGCTTTCTTT	CASSSRGGTEAFF
.	TRBV4-1	TRBJ2-1	.	TGCGCCAGCAGGCTGAGTGGCGGGGTTGGAGACAATGAGCAGTTCTTC	CASRLSGGVGDNEQFF
.	TRBV7-9	TRBJ1-1	.	TGTGCCAGCAGCTTAGTTGCCGGAGAGGCTGAAGCTTTCTTT	CASSLVAGEAEAFF
.	TRBV30	TRBJ2-7	.	TGTGCCTGGAGTGTACCCGGACGGACCTACGAGCAGTACTTC	CAWSVPGRTYEQYF
TRBD1	TRBV2	TRBJ1-6	.	TGTGCCAGCAGTGAAACTGGGACAGGGTCATCATCATCACCCCTCCACTTT	CASSETGTGSSSSPLHF
.	TRBV7-2	TRBJ1-1	.	TGTGCCAGCAGCGCTCCGGGGAACACTGAAGCTTTCTTT	CASSAPGNTEAFF
.	TRBV7-6	TRBJ1-1	.	TGTGCCAGCAGCTTAACCGGAGCCACTGAAGCTTTCTTT	CASSLTGATEAFF
TRBD1	TRBV28	TRBJ2-7	.	TGTGCCGTTGGGGGACAGGCGATCTACGAGCAGTACTTC	CAVGGQAIYEQYF
.	TRBV4-1	TRBJ2-6	.	TGCGCCAGCAGCCAACCAGGACAGTTCTCTGGGGCCAACGTCCTGACTTTC	CASSQPGQFSGANVLTF
.	TRBV28	TRBJ1-2	.	TGTGCCAGCAGGGGAGGACAGTATGGCTACACCTTC	CASRGGQYGYTF
TRBD2	TRBV19	TRBJ2-5	.	TGTGCCAGTAGTATCCAGACTAGCGGGGGAGCAGAGACCCAGTACTTC	CASSIQTSGGAETQYF
.	TRBV7-9	TRBJ1-5	few	TGTGCCAGCAGCCACCGCAGGGGCCAGCCCCAGCATTTT	CASSHRRGQPQHF
TRBD1	TRBV6-1	TRBJ2-7	.	TGTGCCAGCAGGCGAGGGACAGGGGGGTACGAGCAGTACTTC	CASRRGTGGYEQYF
TRBD2	TRBV18	TRBJ2-1	.	TGTGCCAGCTCACCACCGGGCGGGGGGTCCTACAATGAGCAGTTCTTC	CASSPPGGGSYNEQFF
.	TRBV5-6	TRBJ1-1	.	TGTGCCAGCAGCGACAGGTGGGAAACTGAAGCTTTCTTT	CASSDRWETEAFF
.	TRBV4-1	TRBJ1-2	.	TGCGCCAGCAGCCAACGAGGAGCCCAATCCTATGGCTACACCTTC	CASSQRGAQSYGYTF